The sequence of this T cell receptor (beta chain) was determined in a study of PD-1 blockade in classical Hodgkin lymphoma. Comment on this clone: Its cognate antigen is unknown.

Using immunoSEQ multiplex PCR, the repertoire was profiled, and TCRdb retains in-frame clones only, with some absent. The sample has 90,000 or so clones; around 80% are singletons. Documented time point: cycle 4 day 1 (C4D1), after more than 5 weeks of nivolumab. The patients all showed relapse after autologous stem cell transplantation, while their brentuximab vedotin exposure varied. Germline V gene sequence: CDR1 MDHEN, CDR2 SYDVKM. The CDR3 consists of 20 residues. After removal of 4 bases from V and 0 bases from J, the junction contained 17 bases not matched to a gene. Regarding the study as a whole: In CD4+ cells, TCR diversity went up significantly by C4D1, but in CD8+ cells it did not. Why repertoires differed is undefined; disease activity or prior therapy possibly contributed.

This clonotype was obtained from a human donor with classical Hodgkin lymphoma. The rearrangement uses TRBV28 and TRBJ2-4; 8 bases agree with TRBD1. The sample consisted of peripheral blood mononuclear cells (PBMCs), taken before the fourth cycle of nivolumab. The CDR3 DNA is TGTGCCAGCAGTTCCTACCCGCCGACAGGGGACCAACTAGCCAAAAACATTCAGTACTTC. This gives the protein CASSSYPPTGDQLAKNIQYF.